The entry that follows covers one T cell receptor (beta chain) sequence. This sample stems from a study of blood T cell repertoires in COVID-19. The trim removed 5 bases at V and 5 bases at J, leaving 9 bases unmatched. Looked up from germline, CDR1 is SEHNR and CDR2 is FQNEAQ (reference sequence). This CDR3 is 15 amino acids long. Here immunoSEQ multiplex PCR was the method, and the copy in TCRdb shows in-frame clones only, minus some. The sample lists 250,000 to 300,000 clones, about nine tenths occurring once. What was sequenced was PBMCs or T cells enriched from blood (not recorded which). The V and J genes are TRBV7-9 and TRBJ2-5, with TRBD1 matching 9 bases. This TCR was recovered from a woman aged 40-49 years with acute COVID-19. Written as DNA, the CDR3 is TGTGCCAGCAGCCGGGAACAGGGGGCGCGGGAGACCCAGTACTTC. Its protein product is CASSREQGARETQYF. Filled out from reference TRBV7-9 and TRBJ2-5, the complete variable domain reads DTGVSQNPRHKITKRGQNVTFRCDPISEHNRLYWYRQTLGQGPEFLTYFQNEAQLEKSRLLSDRFSAERPKGSFSTLEIQRTEQGDSAMYLCASSREQGARETQYFGPGTRLLVL.